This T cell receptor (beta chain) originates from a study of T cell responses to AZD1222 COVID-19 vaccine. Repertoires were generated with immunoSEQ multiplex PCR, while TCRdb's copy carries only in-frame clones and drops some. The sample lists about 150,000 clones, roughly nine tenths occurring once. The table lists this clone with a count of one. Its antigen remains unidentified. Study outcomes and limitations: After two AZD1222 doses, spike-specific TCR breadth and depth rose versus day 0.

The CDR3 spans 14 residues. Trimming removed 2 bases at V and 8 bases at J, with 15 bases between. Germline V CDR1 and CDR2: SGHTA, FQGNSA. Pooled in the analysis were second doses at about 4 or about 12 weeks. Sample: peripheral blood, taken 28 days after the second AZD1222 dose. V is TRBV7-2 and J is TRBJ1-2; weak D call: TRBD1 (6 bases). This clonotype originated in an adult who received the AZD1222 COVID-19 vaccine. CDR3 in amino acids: CASSLNRERNGYTF. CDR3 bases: TGTGCCAGCAGCTTAAACAGGGAAAGGAACGGCTACACCTTC.